This T cell receptor (beta chain) was captured by sequencing in a study of T cells in Graves' hyperthyroidism and ophthalmopathy. Study details: Peripheral blood was taken when the disease was first diagnosed, before any treatment began. Study results and caveats: Ophthalmopathy was distinguished from stable hyperthyroidism by 13 V-J signatures. Within blood appeared most thyroid clonotypes that had expanded above 0.001.

CDR3 length: 17 amino acids. CDR1 is SGHVS and CDR2 is FQNEAQ in the germline V gene. V lost 5 bases and J lost 4; bases outside the gene matches: 8. Exclusion of a patient resulted from uncontrolled infection, other autoimmune disease, pregnancy or lactation. The source material, RNA transcripts, was used to amplify TCR beta CDR3 regions. HTBI primers were employed in a first-round RT-PCR of the TCR CDR3. TCRdb processed the multiplex PCR reads anew with MiXCR; each CDR3 protein has one entry. Among around 520,000 distinct CDR3 sequences listed, roughly 15% were seen once. This clonotype was seen ten or more times. Its cognate antigen is unknown.

This receptor was taken from a woman between 35 and 50 years old with Graves' hyperthyroidism. V is TRBV7-8 and J is TRBJ2-1; TRBD2 matches 13 bases. Sample: blood. This chain's CDR3 is CASSQTSGGQIYNEQFF. As DNA, the CDR3 is TGTGCCAGCAGCCAGACTAGCGGGGGGCAGATATACAATGAGCAGTTCTTC.